The 11 T cell receptor beta chains below come from one sample, sequenced in a study of cytomegalovirus exposure and HLA in healthy donors. PCR used 60 Vbeta primers and 13 Jbeta primers. Assay: immunoSEQ multiplex PCR; the TCRdb copy retains only in-frame clones and omits some. The table records around 65,000 clones, about 80% of them present only once. What was sequenced was PBMCs. These receptors were obtained from a man aged 45-65 years in good health and CMV-seropositive.

This rearrangement joins TRBV18 to TRBJ2-5; no clear D. V was trimmed by 4 bases and J by 2 bases, leaving 11 bases between them. The CDR3 is made up of 14 amino acids. CDR1 and CDR2 from the germline V gene are KGHSH and LQKENI. The CDR3 DNA is TGTGCCAGCTCACTTGTAGACGGGCAAGAGACCCAGTACTTC. Its protein product is CASSLVDGQETQYF.

The chain combines TRBV7-6 with TRBJ2-7; D is unclear. The CDR3 is made up of 15 amino acids. Trimming left V 1 base short and J 0 bases short, with 10 bases between. Germline V gives CDR1 SGHVS, CDR2 FNYEAQ. For the CDR3, the DNA is TGTGCCAGCAGCTTAGGTGACAAGAGCTCCTACGAGCAGTACTTC. Translating gives CASSLGDKSSYEQYF.

For this clone: Relative to the germline gene, one junction end is altered; a read error may explain this. This CDR3 is also generated by other DNA sequences in the sample. The V gene is TRBV4-1, the J gene TRBJ2-2, with 13 bases lining up with TRBD2. The CDR3 has 20 residues. In germline, CDR1 is MGHRA, CDR2 YSYEKL. This CDR3 reads CASSQRTSGGLVLNTGELFF. The CDR3 DNA reads as TGCGCCAGCAGCCAAAGGACTAGCGGGGGCCTGGTATTGAACACCGGGGAACTGTTTTTT.

The chain joins TRBV5-1 to TRBJ2-3; TRBD2 aligns across 11 bases. CDR1 SGHRS and CDR2 YFSETQ come from the germline V gene. J lost 4 bases, V lost 5 bases, and 9 bases had no gene match. The CDR3 extends over 16 amino acids. Here the CDR3 DNA reads TGCGCCAGCAGTTCCCTACTAGCGGGAGTTTCAGATACGCAGTATTTT. It translates to CASSSLLAGVSDTQYF.

In regard to this clone: Given a much more abundant clone one base away, this may be a read error. The chain carries TRBV9 and TRBJ2-7; a possible D gene is TRBD2 (5 bases). CDR3 length: 15 residues. Germline-derived CDR1 and CDR2 are SGDLS and YYNGEE. The CDR3 DNA reads TGTGACAGCAGCTCCCAGCGGCCCAGCTCCTACGAGCAGTGCTTC. Translating it yields CDSSSQRPSSYEQCF.

The chain employs TRBV23-1 and TRBJ2-5; TRBD2 agrees at 12 bases. TRBV23-1 is placed among ORFs of uncertain function. Trimming removed 0 bases from V and 0 bases from J; junction bases left unmatched: 8. The CDR3 has 19 amino acids. The CDR3 reads CASSQSRTSGERYQETQYF. CDR3 DNA sequence: TGCGCCAGCAGTCAATCGAGGACTAGCGGGGAACGGTACCAAGAGACCCAGTACTTC.

In the case of this clone: Compared with germline, one end of the junction differs, possibly owing to a read error. This chain joins TRBV28 and TRBJ2-5; 7 positions agree with TRBD1. The CDR3 extends over 13 amino acids. Germline-derived CDR1 and CDR2 are MDHEN and SYDVKM. CDR3 DNA: TGTGCCAGCAGACTTCCGGGACAGCAGAAGTTTAACTTC. The encoded protein is CASRLPGQQKFNF.

This chain connects TRBV7-9 to TRBJ2-6; D perhaps matches TRBD1 (5 bases). Trimming removed 1 base at V and 9 bases at J, with 7 bases between. The CDR3 is 13 amino acids. In germline, CDR1 is SEHNR, CDR2 FQNEAQ (reference sequence). The CDR3 reads CASSLGQGNVLTF. The CDR3 DNA reads as TGTGCCAGCAGCTTAGGCCAGGGCAACGTCCTGACTTTC.

This chain uses TRBV5-6 with TRBJ1-5; no firm D call. This CDR3 is 15 amino acids long. With 0 bases removed from V and 4 bases from J, the gap between germline ends came to 11 bases. The germline V gene encodes CDR1 SGHDT and CDR2 YYEEEE. The CDR3 spells CASSLGGPGNQPQHF. DNA of the CDR3: TGTGCCAGCAGCTTGGGCGGGCCGGGGAATCAGCCCCAGCATTTT.

The chain is built from TRBV10-3 and TRBJ2-7, with 13 bases lining up with TRBD2. The V gene end was trimmed by 5 bases and the J gene end by 5 bases; junction bases not matched to a gene: 3. Germline V gives CDR1 ENHRY, CDR2 SYGVKD. The CDR3 consists of 14 residues. CDR3 nucleotides: TGTGCCATCAGTTTACTAGCGGGGGGGGACGAGCAGTACTTC. As protein: CAISLLAGGDEQYF.

The V and J genes are TRBV4-3 and TRBJ2-2; D is perhaps TRBD1 (7 bases). The CDR3 is 18 amino acids. V lost 5 bases and J lost 4, with 23 bases in between. Germline V gives CDR1 LGHNA, CDR2 YSLEER. Written as DNA, the CDR3 is TGCGCCAGCAGCTTGATGATTAGCAGGGGGGCCTCCACCGGGGAGCTGTTTTTT. Translating gives CASSLMISRGASTGELFF.